One sample yielded the 20 T cell receptor beta chains listed below, sequenced in a study of shared clonotypes between healthy human individuals. Sequenced by immunoSEQ multiplex PCR; TCRdb stores in-frame clones only, minus some. The sample has 2.3 million or so clones, approximately 95% seen once. Material for sequencing was naive CD4+ T cells from PBMCs. The subset denotes: CD45RA+ positively selected. The receptors shown here come from a man aged 18 to 29 in good health. Some clones in this sample may be carry-over from other donors' samples.

The chain recombines TRBV7-3 with TRBJ2-5; D gene unclear. This CDR3 is built from 14 residues. Germline assignment: CDR1 SGHTA and CDR2 FQGTGA. V lost 2 bases and J lost 2, with 9 bases in between. CDR3 nucleotide sequence: TGTGCCAGCAGCTTATCCGATAGGCAAGAGACCCAGTACTTC. Translated, it gives CASSLSDRQETQYF.

This chain uses TRBV28 with TRBJ1-1; perhaps TRBD1 as D (5 bases). The CDR3 spans 13 residues. The V and J ends lost 5 bases and 7 bases respectively, with 14 bases between them. Germline V gene sequence: CDR1 MDHEN, CDR2 SYDVKM. The CDR3 DNA follows: TGTGCCAGCAGTCTCCCCCCAGGGTTTGAAGCTTTCTTT. Translating it yields CASSLPPGFEAFF.

V is TRBV19 and J is TRBJ2-1; TRBD2 matches at 10 bases. There are 16 residues in the CDR3. CDR1 is LNHDA and CDR2 is SQIVND in the germline V gene (reference sequence). After removal of 4 bases from V and 9 bases from J, the junction contained 12 bases not matched to a gene. CDR3 sequence reads: CASSTYSGRSIGEQFF. CDR3 coding DNA: TGTGCCAGTAGTACCTATAGCGGGAGGTCGATTGGTGAGCAGTTCTTC.

This clone came up a few times. Different DNA sequences within this sample yield the same CDR3. The rearrangement links TRBV5-1 to TRBJ2-3, with a tentative D call TRBD1 (5 bases). CDR3 length: 13 amino acids. The germline V and J ends were trimmed by 0 bases and 5 bases, with 7 bases remaining between them. CDR1 is SGHRS and CDR2 is YFSETQ in the germline V gene. DNA of the CDR3: TGCGCCAGCAGCTTGGTAGGGGAAGATACGCAGTATTTT. Translation: CASSLVGEDTQYF.

This rearrangement joins TRBV9 to TRBJ2-2; 9 positions agree with TRBD2. The J segment lost 2 bases and the V segment lost 0 bases, leaving 5 bases of the junction unmatched. Germline V gene sequence: CDR1 SGDLS, CDR2 YYNGEE. The CDR3 has 17 amino acids. The CDR3, as DNA: TGTGCCAGCAGCGTAGCGGCTAGCGGGACTAACACCGGGGAGCTGTTTTTT. Translation: CASSVAASGTNTGELFF.

J is TRBJ1-1 and V is TRBV28; D is unresolved. The CDR3 extends over 15 amino acids. CDR1 and CDR2 from the germline V gene are MDHEN and SYDVKM. V was trimmed by 8 bases and J by 3 bases, leaving 19 bases between them. The CDR3 DNA reads as TGTGCCAGCTCCTCCCGTGGCCCACGGGACACTGAAGCTTTCTTT. Its protein is CASSSRGPRDTEAFF.

The rearrangement uses TRBV30 and TRBJ2-5, with D maybe TRBD1 (7 bases). This CDR3 contains 13 residues. With 5 bases removed from V and 4 bases from J, the gap between germline ends came to 14 bases. Germline V gives CDR1 GTSNPN, CDR2 SVGIG (reference sequence). As DNA, the CDR3 is TGTGCCTGGGGCCAGGGGGGCGCAGAGACCCAGTACTTC. Protein: CAWGQGGAETQYF.

The CDR3 reads CASFPRGGGGELFF. The DNA of the CDR3 is TGCGCCAGCTTTCCAAGGGGCGGCGGCGGGGAGCTGTTTTTT. The V gene is TRBV5-1, the J gene TRBJ2-2, with D possibly being TRBD1 (5 bases). The CDR3 consists of 14 residues. Germline assignment: CDR1 SGHRS and CDR2 YFSETQ. V was pared by 7 bases and J by 7 bases, with 17 bases between.

This chain joins TRBV14 and TRBJ2-5; D tentatively fits TRBD1 or TRBD2 (5 bases each). The CDR3 sequence is 13 residues long. Germline CDR1 reads SGHDN; CDR2 reads FVKESK. V lost 4 bases, J lost 7 bases, and 13 bases lay in between. The DNA of the CDR3 is TGTGCCAGCAGCCCCAGGGAGTTGGGGACCCAGTACTTC. Encoded protein: CASSPRELGTQYF.

The chain has TRBV7-3 and TRBJ1-1, with D perhaps matching TRBD1 (5 bases). With 3 bases removed from V and 3 bases from J, the gap between germline ends came to 11 bases. The CDR3 extends over 14 amino acids. The germline V gene encodes CDR1 SGHTA and CDR2 FQGTGA. The CDR3 protein is CASSFGAGDTEAFF. Written as DNA, the CDR3 is TGTGCCAGCAGCTTTGGGGCCGGGGACACTGAAGCTTTCTTT.

The chain carries TRBV28 and TRBJ2-6; the D call may be TRBD1 or TRBD2 (5 bases each). CDR3 length equals 18 residues. CDR1 is MDHEN and CDR2 is SYDVKM in the germline V gene. V was shortened by 5 bases and J by 0 bases, with 17 bases between the two germline ends. CDR3 sequence reads: CASSPPPGGGSGANVLTF. The CDR3, as DNA: TGTGCCAGCAGTCCCCCGCCTGGGGGTGGCTCTGGGGCCAACGTCCTGACTTTC. The full variable domain, completed using reference TRBV28 and TRBJ2-6, is DVKVTQSSRYLVKRTGEKVFLECVQDMDHENMFWYRQDPGLGLRLIYFSYDVKMKEKGDIPEGYSVSREKKERFSLILESASTNQTSMYLCASSPPPGGGSGANVLTFGAGSRLTVL.

The chain is built from TRBV9 and TRBJ2-7; D is unresolved. This CDR3 contains 14 residues. Trimming took 0 bases from V and 2 from J, leaving 9 bases between them. CDR1 is SGDLS and CDR2 is YYNGEE in the germline V gene. The CDR3 loop reads CASSVGIATYEQYF. CDR3 DNA: TGTGCCAGCAGCGTAGGCATCGCGACCTACGAGCAGTACTTC.

V gene TRBV18 combines with J gene TRBJ2-2; D not resolved. The CDR3 sequence is 16 residues long. The germline CDR1 and CDR2 sequences are KGHSH and LQKENI. With 2 bases removed from V and 1 base from J, the gap between germline ends came to 11 bases. The CDR3 reads CASSPVQLRNTGELFF. In DNA, the CDR3 is TGTGCCAGCTCACCAGTGCAGCTTAGGAACACCGGGGAGCTGTTTTTT.

In its sample, this clone was seen once. Other DNA sequences in this sample translate to the same CDR3. The chain is built from TRBV7-2 and TRBJ1-1, with 8 bases identical to TRBD1. Germline V CDR1 and CDR2: SGHTA, FQGNSA. The CDR3 length is 15 residues. The junction had 6 bases not matched to a gene; V was cut back by 5 bases and J by 1 base. CDR3 DNA: TGTGCCAGCAGCCCCAGAGGACAGGGGAACACTGAAGCTTTCTTT. Translating it yields CASSPRGQGNTEAFF.

The J gene is TRBJ2-3, the V gene TRBV18; unclear D gene. CDR1 is KGHSH and CDR2 is LQKENI in the germline V gene. V shed 2 bases and J shed 2 bases, with 8 bases lying between them. The CDR3 covers 14 residues. The CDR3: CASSPNLHTDTQYF. As DNA, the CDR3 is TGTGCCAGCTCACCAAACCTTCACACAGATACGCAGTATTTT.

A remark on this clone: A junction end diverges from the germline sequence, so it may reflect a read error. The V call is TRBV6-5, the J call TRBJ2-7; no reliable D call. Germline V gene lookup returns CDR1 MNHEY and CDR2 SVGAGI. This CDR3 region has 15 residues. The chain's CDR3 is CASSYGLGFSHEQYF. Here the CDR3 DNA reads TGTGCCAGCAGTTACGGTCTGGGATTCTCCCACGAGCAGTACTTC.

The genes are TRBV30 and TRBJ2-5; TRBD1 or TRBD2 may be the D gene (6 bases each). The germline gives CDR1 GTSNPN, CDR2 SVGIG (reference sequence). V shed 3 bases and J shed 2 bases, with 10 bases lying between them. The CDR3 loop spans 13 amino acids. DNA of the CDR3: TGTGCCTGGAGGAGGGGGGCACAAGAGACCCAGTACTTC. It translates to CAWRRGAQETQYF.

The chain links TRBV28 to TRBJ2-7; 12 bases map to TRBD1. Trimming took 6 bases from V and 2 from J; bases not matched to a gene: 5. Germline CDR1 is MDHEN and CDR2 is SYDVKM. The CDR3 is made up of 15 amino acids. CDR3 DNA sequence: TGTGCCAGCAGACGGGACAGGGGGCTGGCCTACGAGCAGTACTTC. Amino acids: CASRRDRGLAYEQYF.

This clone occurred once. The V call is TRBV2, the J call TRBJ2-1; 13 nucleotides agree with TRBD2. V lost 6 bases, J lost 9 bases, and 2 bases stayed unmatched. The CDR3 covers 13 residues. Germline CDR1 is SNHLY and CDR2 is FYNNEI. CDR3 region: CASRRTSGSEQFF. The CDR3 DNA reads as TGTGCCAGCAGGCGGACTAGCGGGAGTGAGCAGTTCTTC.

This rearrangement joins TRBV11-2 to TRBJ2-7, with D possibly matching TRBD1 (5 bases). CDR1 is SGHAT and CDR2 is FQNNGV in the germline V gene. Between the trimmed V and J ends, which lost 4 bases and 1 base, there was a span of 14 bases. The CDR3 runs to 15 residues. CDR3 DNA sequence: TGTGCCAGCAGCTCATTAAAGCAGGGATCCTACGAGCAGTACTTC. This encodes CASSSLKQGSYEQYF.